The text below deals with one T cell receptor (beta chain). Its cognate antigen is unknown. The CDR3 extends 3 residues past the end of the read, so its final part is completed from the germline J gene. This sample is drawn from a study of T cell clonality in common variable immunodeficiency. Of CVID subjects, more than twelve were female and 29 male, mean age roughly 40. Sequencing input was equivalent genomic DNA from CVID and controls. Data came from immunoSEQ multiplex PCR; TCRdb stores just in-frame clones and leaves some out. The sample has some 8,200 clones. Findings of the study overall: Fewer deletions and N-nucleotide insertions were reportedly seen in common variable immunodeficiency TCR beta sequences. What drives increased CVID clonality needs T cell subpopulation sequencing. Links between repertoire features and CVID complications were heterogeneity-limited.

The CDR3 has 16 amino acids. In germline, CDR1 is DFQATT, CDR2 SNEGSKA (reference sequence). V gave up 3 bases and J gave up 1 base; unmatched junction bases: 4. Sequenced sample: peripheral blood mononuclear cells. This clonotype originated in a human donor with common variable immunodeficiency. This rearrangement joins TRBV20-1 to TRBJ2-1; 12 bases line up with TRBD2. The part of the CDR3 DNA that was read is TGCAGTGCTAGCCTAGCGGGGGGGCCTTCCTACAATGAG. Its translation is CSASLAGGPSYNE. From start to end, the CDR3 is CSASLAGGPSYNEQFF.